These 14 T cell receptor beta chains share one sample of origin, sequenced in a study of T-cell memory formation after mild COVID-19. TCRdb re-analysed the 5' RACE reads in MiXCR, keeping a single row per CDR3 protein. The sample has hundreds of thousands of distinct CDR3 sequences, less than 25% seen once. Input material: PBMCs or a T cell subset sorted from them (not recorded which). These receptors originate from an adult woman who had mild COVID-19 (a few samples of this study predate the infection). Cell type and time point are not known.

This clonotype was counted only a few times. The CDR3 DNA reads TGTGCCAGTAGAGGGGACGGGTGGCACGCTGAAGCTTTCTTT. Residues: CASRGDGWHAEAFF. The chain employs TRBV19 and TRBJ1-1; D perhaps matches TRBD1 (5 bases). Looked up from germline, CDR1 is LNHDA and CDR2 is SQIVND (reference sequence). Trimming removed 6 bases from V and 6 bases from J, with 17 bases in between. There are 14 residues in the CDR3. Together with reference TRBV19 and TRBJ1-1, the CDR3 gives the full variable domain: DGGITQSPKYLFRKEGQNVTLSCEQNLNHDAMYWYRQDPGQGLRLIYYSQIVNDFQKGDIAEGYSVSREKKESFPLTVTSAQKNPTAFYLCASRGDGWHAEAFFGQGTRLTVV.

The chain links TRBV5-1 to TRBJ2-1; no clear D. CDR1 and CDR2 (germline): SGHRS, YFSETQ. The CDR3 is made up of 16 amino acids. V shed 6 bases and J shed 0 bases, with 16 bases lying between them. This CDR3 reads CASTQQIPSSYNEQFF. The CDR3 DNA reads as TGCGCCAGCACCCAACAGATCCCCAGCTCCTACAATGAGCAGTTCTTC.

The table lists this clonotype with a few counts. The chain employs TRBV15 and TRBJ1-5; D might be TRBD1 (5 bases). V lost 0 bases to trimming and J lost 2 bases, with 8 bases between them. There are 15 residues in the CDR3. Germline CDR1 LNHNV, CDR2 YYDKDF (reference sequence). The CDR3 region is CATSRDLQGNQPQHF. CDR3 sequence (DNA): TGTGCCACCAGCAGAGATCTACAGGGCAATCAGCCCCAGCATTTT.

The chain couples TRBV19 to TRBJ1-5; 8 nucleotides align to TRBD1. This CDR3 contains 14 residues. The V gene's germline CDR1 is LNHDA and CDR2 SQIVND (reference sequence). Trimming removed 9 bases from V and 2 bases from J; junction bases left unmatched: 6. The CDR3 region has the DNA TGTGCCAGCGACAGGGGCGAGGGCAATCAGCCCCAGCATTTT. Its translation is CASDRGEGNQPQHF.

This clonotype was observed a handful of times. The rearrangement links TRBV7-2 to TRBJ2-4; D assignment may be TRBD1 or TRBD2 (5 bases each). Trimming left V 6 bases short and J 0 bases short, with 18 bases between. Germline V lookup: CDR1 SGHTA, CDR2 FQGNSA. CDR3 length: 17 residues. For the CDR3, the DNA is TGTGCCAGCAGTCCACAGCGGTTAGGGGTAGCCAAAAACATTCAGTACTTC. Amino acid sequence: CASSPQRLGVAKNIQYF.

A few counts support this clonotype. The chain recombines TRBV27 with TRBJ1-5; 7 bases agree with TRBD1. Trimming removed 4 bases from V and 0 bases from J; junction bases left unmatched: 9. The germline V gene encodes CDR1 MNHEY and CDR2 SMNVEV (reference sequence). The CDR3 extends over 17 amino acids. CDR3 sequence reads: CASSSLPGTDSNQPQHF. The CDR3 DNA sequence: TGTGCCAGCAGTTCTCTCCCTGGGACAGATAGCAATCAGCCCCAGCATTTT.

The sample holds a few counts of this clonotype. The chain employs TRBV19 and TRBJ2-5; D possibly corresponds to TRBD2 (6 bases). Between the trimmed V and J ends, which lost 6 bases and 3 bases, there was a span of 17 bases. The CDR3 has 15 amino acids. CDR1 is LNHDA, CDR2 SQIVND, per germline (reference sequence). The CDR3 DNA follows: TGTGCCAGTAGCTCGGCTAGCGCGATAGAAGAGACCCAGTACTTC. Amino acid sequence: CASSSASAIEETQYF.

CDR3 coding DNA: TGTGCCAGTTGCCGGGACAGGGTCGCTGAAGCTTTCTTT. Translating it yields CASCRDRVAEAFF. The rearrangement joins TRBV19 to TRBJ1-1; 9 positions match TRBD1. The CDR3 runs to 13 residues. Germline V CDR1 and CDR2: LNHDA, SQIVND (reference sequence). After removal of 8 bases from V and 6 bases from J, the junction contained 7 bases not matched to a gene.

This clonotype was found a few times. The CDR3 region has the DNA TGTGCCAGCAGCCAGGATCGGACAGGGGGAGGTGGCTACACCTTC. It encodes CASSQDRTGGGGYTF. The chain joins TRBV4-2 to TRBJ1-2, with 10 nucleotides matching TRBD1. The CDR3 extends over 15 amino acids. The germline V gene encodes CDR1 LGHNA and CDR2 YNFKEQ. After removal of 3 bases from V and 7 bases from J, the junction contained 8 bases not matched to a gene.

This sequence joins TRBV7-8 and TRBJ2-4; 11 bases agree with TRBD2. The CDR3 is made up of 16 amino acids. The germline gives CDR1 SGHVS, CDR2 FQNEAQ. Trimming took 5 bases from V and 0 from J; bases not matched to a gene: 3. The CDR3 protein is CASSRGLAGAKNIQYF. The DNA for the CDR3 is TGTGCCAGCAGCCGCGGACTAGCGGGAGCCAAAAACATTCAGTACTTC.

Points on this clonotype: Possible read error: a much larger clone is one base away. V usage is TRBV25-1 and J usage is TRBJ2-2; D possibly corresponds to TRBD2 (6 bases). V lost 6 bases and J 7 bases, leaving 6 bases between the germline ends. This CDR3 is built from 11 residues. From germline, CDR1 is MGHDK and CDR2 SYGVNS. Written as DNA, the CDR3 is TGTGCCAGCAGGGGGGGCGGGGAGCTGTTTTTT. Encoded protein: CASRGGGELFF.

In DNA form, the CDR3 reads TGTGCCAGCAGCGTAGAAGGGTCGAGGGTGTTCTTC. This translates into CASSVEGSRVFF. This rearrangement joins TRBV9 to TRBJ2-1; perhaps TRBD2 as D (5 bases). V was shortened by 0 bases and J by 15 bases, with 13 bases between the two germline ends. The CDR3 is made up of 12 amino acids. Germline-derived CDR1 and CDR2 are SGDLS and YYNGEE.

The rearrangement links TRBV4-3 to TRBJ2-3, with 9 positions matching TRBD2. This CDR3 comprises 17 residues. In germline, CDR1 is LGHNA, CDR2 YSLEER. V lost 0 bases and J lost 2; bases outside the gene matches: 6. CDR3 region: CASSQDPAGGSTDTQYF. As DNA, the CDR3 is TGCGCCAGCAGCCAAGACCCAGCGGGGGGCTCCACAGATACGCAGTATTTT.

There are a few counts of this clonotype. The chain combines TRBV20-1 with TRBJ2-7, with TRBD2 as a possible D gene (6 bases). This CDR3 has 15 residues. Germline CDR1 and CDR2: DFQATT and SNEGSKA (reference sequence). V lost 0 bases and J lost 0, with 12 bases in between. CDR3 in DNA: TGCAGTGCTAGAGATCTGGAGGGAAGCTCCTACGAGCAGTACTTC. Its protein is CSARDLEGSSYEQYF.